The entry below gives a single TCR beta chain sequence along with its context. Antigen specificity is unknown. These data belong to a study of blood T cells in healthy people across ages. Study-level points and caveats: There were more naive CD4+ cells and higher diversity in long-lived donors than in aged donors. Older individuals had lower TCR beta diversity per million T cells (the decline was roughly linear).

Germline trimming cut 0 bases from V and 2 bases from J; bases unmatched to any gene: 4. Germline assignment: CDR1 MNHNY and CDR2 SVGAGI (reference sequence). This CDR3 region has 16 residues. A J-beta primer mix and a sample-barcoded 5' primer were used in a second PCR of roughly 7 to 12 cycles. Every cDNA molecule bore a tag from a template-switch adaptor containing 12 random nucleotides. Every sample returned 2.5 million or more CDR3-containing paired-end reads. A single record per CDR3 protein comes from TCRdb applying MiXCR to the 5' RACE reads. The sample carries some 900,000 distinct CDR3 sequences, around 49% recorded once.

The source material was blood. This chain connects TRBV6-6 to TRBJ1-5; 7 bases are shared with TRBD1. This TCR was recovered from a man aged 25-45 years in good health. CDR3 sequence: CASSYSGGGGNQPQHF. The CDR3 DNA reads as TGTGCCAGCAGTTACTCAGGAGGGGGCGGCAATCAGCCCCAGCATTTT.